Following are 8 T cell receptor beta chains from one sample sequenced in a study of blood T cell repertoires in COVID-19. TCRdb's copy holds only in-frame clones and misses some; the assay was immunoSEQ multiplex PCR. The table shows about 260,000 clones, with about 88% occurring only once. The sequenced sample consisted of peripheral blood. These TCRs come from a woman aged 25 to 45 with COVID-19, enrolled during active disease.

CDR3 DNA sequence: TGTGCCAGCAGCCTAAGACGTGACAGCTACAATGAGCAGTTCTTC. It translates to CASSLRRDSYNEQFF. The chain has TRBV11-3 and TRBJ2-1; TRBD1 is a possible D gene (5 bases). The CDR3 contains 15 residues. CDR1 and CDR2 (germline): SGHNT, YENEEA. V lost 5 bases, J lost 3 bases, and 14 bases lay in between.

The chain employs TRBV10-3 and TRBJ1-4, with 9 bases matching TRBD1. This CDR3 is 15 amino acids long. J lost 3 bases, V lost 3 bases, and 2 bases had no gene match. Germline values: CDR1 ENHRY, CDR2 SYGVKD. Here the CDR3 DNA reads TGTGCCATCAGTGAAAGGGACAGGGCTAATGAAAAACTGTTTTTT. This sequence encodes CAISERDRANEKLFF.

The V gene is TRBV27, the J gene TRBJ2-3, with 14 bases aligning to TRBD2. With V trimmed by 5 bases and J by 1 base, 14 bases remained unmatched. The germline V gene encodes CDR1 MNHEY and CDR2 SMNVEV (reference sequence). The CDR3 spans 20 residues. As DNA, the CDR3 is TGTGCCAGCAGTCCTCTAGGACTAGCGGGAGGACCATCGGGCACAGATACGCAGTATTTT. This gives the protein CASSPLGLAGGPSGTDTQYF.

Here the CDR3 reads CSVGLRRSPYEQYF. The DNA for the CDR3 is TGCAGCGTTGGCTTGCGCAGGTCACCTTACGAGCAGTACTTC. The chain joins TRBV29-1 to TRBJ2-7; D is undetermined. The germline V and J ends were trimmed by 4 bases and 4 bases, with 17 bases remaining between them. CDR1 SQVTM and CDR2 ANQGSEA come from the germline V gene. The CDR3 consists of 14 residues.

The rearrangement joins TRBV15 to TRBJ2-7; D possibly corresponds to TRBD2 (7 bases). This CDR3 is 13 amino acids long. The V gene's germline CDR1 is LNHNV and CDR2 YYDKDF (reference sequence). V lost 5 bases and J 7 bases, leaving 15 bases between the germline ends. The CDR3 region has the DNA TGTGCCACCAGCGCGCGGGGGCGTCGAGAGCAGTACTTC. The encoded protein is CATSARGRREQYF. Based on the CDR3 plus reference TRBV15 and TRBJ2-7, the full variable domain is DAMVIQNPRYQVTQFGKPVTLSCSQTLNHNVMYWYQQKSSQAPKLLFHYYDKDFNNEADTPDNFQSRRPNTSFCFLDIRSPGLGDTAMYLCATSARGRREQYFGPGTRLTVT.

The genes are TRBV18 and TRBJ1-3, with unresolved D. Germline assignment: CDR1 KGHSH and CDR2 LQKENI. This CDR3 is 16 amino acids long. The germline V and J ends were trimmed by 1 base and 0 bases, with 10 bases remaining between them. The CDR3 spells CASSPQAGFSGNTIYF. Here the CDR3 DNA reads TGTGCCAGCTCACCACAGGCAGGCTTCTCTGGAAACACCATATATTTT.

This chain joins TRBV5-1 and TRBJ2-3, with D possibly TRBD1 on 6 matching bases. The CDR3 loop spans 16 amino acids. Germline CDR1 and CDR2: SGHRS and YFSETQ. V dropped 4 bases and J dropped 0 bases, with 15 bases sitting between them. In DNA, the CDR3 is TGCGCCAGCAGCCTGCCGACAGGCTCTAGCACAGATACGCAGTATTTT. Its translation is CASSLPTGSSTDTQYF.

This chain connects TRBV11-2 to TRBJ2-7, with 9 positions matching TRBD1. Germline CDR1 and CDR2: SGHAT and FQNNGV. Trimming took 5 bases from V and 3 from J; bases not matched to a gene: 11. There are 16 residues in the CDR3. CDR3 loop: CASSPRQGGPFYEQYF. For the CDR3, the DNA is TGTGCCAGCAGCCCACGACAGGGGGGACCTTTCTACGAGCAGTACTTC.